This T cell receptor beta chain was sequenced in a study of preoperative IRX-2 immunotherapy in early breast cancer. Sequenced by immunoSEQ multiplex PCR; TCRdb stores in-frame clones only, minus some. The sample lists roughly 40,000 clones, roughly 80% occurring once. The CDR3 consists of 17 residues. V lost 1 base and J lost 1, with 11 bases in between. Germline lookup yields CDR1 SGHNT and CDR2 YENEEA. Documented treatment: preoperative locoregional IRX-2 cytokine immunotherapy. Samples came from a phase Ib trial of preoperative locoregional IRX-2 cytokine immunotherapy. Sequenced material: tumor tissue, taken after IRX-2 immunotherapy. V and J are TRBV11-3 and TRBJ2-6; D is unresolved. The clonotype comes from a human donor with breast cancer. Here the CDR3 reads CASSLGTTLSGANVLTF. CDR3 coding DNA: TGTGCCAGCAGCTTAGGGACCACCCTGTCTGGGGCCAACGTCCTGACTTTC.